This is a list of T cell receptor beta chains from one sample in a study of control samples from healthy donors and cancer patients. Profiled with immunoSEQ multiplex PCR; TCRdb holds only in-frame clones, not every one. The table has 85,000 to 100,000 clones, more than 80% seen once. The sample was blood. These receptors all come from a man aged 18 to 29 in good health. The CDR3 runs from the conserved cysteine through the conserved F or W. A D gene is named only where the DNA matches it firmly. Clone size is given for some rows only: seen once, a few or many times, or a class if the clone is expanded.

J gene: TRBJ1-2
clone size: -
V gene: TRBV5-1
D gene: -
CDR3 DNA: TGCGCCAGCAGCTTGGACAGCCGGAACTATGGCTACACCTTC
CDR3 protein: CASSLDSRNYGYTF

J gene: TRBJ2-7
clone size: -
V gene: TRBV29-1
D gene: TRBD2
CDR3 DNA: TGCAGCGTTGTAGCGGGAGGGACCTACGAGCAGTACTTC
CDR3 protein: CSVVAGGTYEQYF

J gene: TRBJ1-4
clone size: -
V gene: TRBV6-2/TRBV6-3
D gene: -
CDR3 DNA: TGTGCCAGCAGTACGGACCTTCCTGGTGGTGAAAAACTGTTTTTT
CDR3 protein: CASSTDLPGGEKLFF

J gene: TRBJ2-1
clone size: -
V gene: TRBV7-9
D gene: TRBD1
CDR3 DNA: TGTGCCACGTCACGGGGACAGGGGAACTACAATGAGCAGTTCTTC
CDR3 protein: CATSRGQGNYNEQFF

J gene: TRBJ2-7
clone size: once
V gene: TRBV3-1/TRBV3-2
D gene: TRBD2
CDR3 DNA: TGTGCCAGCAGCAATAGCGGGAGGAGGGTCTACGAGCAGTACTTC
CDR3 protein: CASSNSGRRVYEQYF

J gene: TRBJ1-5
clone size: -
V gene: TRBV6-5
D gene: TRBD1
CDR3 DNA: TGTGCCAGCAGTCAGACAGGGGGGCGCAATCAGCCCCAGCATTTT
CDR3 protein: CASSQTGGRNQPQHF

J gene: TRBJ2-2
clone size: -
V gene: TRBV7-9
D gene: TRBD2
CDR3 DNA: TGTGCCAGCAGCCTTGGACTAGCGGGATTCGCCGGGGAGCTGTTTTTT
CDR3 protein: CASSLGLAGFAGELFF

J gene: TRBJ2-7
clone size: -
V gene: TRBV4-1
D gene: -
CDR3 DNA: TGCGCCAGCAGCCAAGACTCCTACGAGCAGTACTTC
CDR3 protein: CASSQDSYEQYF

J gene: TRBJ2-7
clone size: -
V gene: TRBV7-8
D gene: -
CDR3 DNA: TGTGCCAGCAGCTTAGAGGCTAGCGTCCTACCCTCCTACGAGCAGTACTTC
CDR3 protein: CASSLEASVLPSYEQYF

J gene: TRBJ1-3
clone size: once
V gene: TRBV10-3
D gene: -
CDR3 DNA: TGTGCCATCAGTGATCGGTCCGGTGTCTCTGGAAACACCATATATTTT
CDR3 protein: CAISDRSGVSGNTIYF

J gene: TRBJ1-3
clone size: -
V gene: TRBV9
D gene: -
CDR3 DNA: TGTGCCAGCAGCGCCTCATTCGGAGGGACAAAAGCTGGAAACACCATATATTTT
CDR3 protein: CASSASFGGTKAGNTIYF

J gene: TRBJ2-1
clone size: once
V gene: TRBV27
D gene: -
CDR3 DNA: TGTGCCAGCAGTTCCCCCCCTTATTGGATGCAGTTCTTC
CDR3 protein: CASSSPPYWMQFF

J gene: TRBJ2-2
clone size: -
V gene: TRBV4-2
D gene: TRBD1
CDR3 DNA: TGTGCCAGCAGCCAAAAATTGACAGGGAAGTTGAACACCGGGGAGCTGTTTTTT
CDR3 protein: CASSQKLTGKLNTGELFF

J gene: TRBJ1-1
clone size: -
V gene: TRBV27
D gene: -
CDR3 DNA: TGTGCCAGCAGTTTTGGGAGGGGCACTGAAGCTTTCTTT
CDR3 protein: CASSFGRGTEAFF

J gene: TRBJ2-1
clone size: -
V gene: TRBV3-1/TRBV3-2
D gene: -
CDR3 DNA: TGTGCCAGCAGCCCGGTTGGGGTTCAAGACAATGAGCAGTTCTTC
CDR3 protein: CASSPVGVQDNEQFF

J gene: TRBJ2-3
clone size: -
V gene: TRBV9
D gene: TRBD2
CDR3 DNA: TGTGCCAGCAGCGCCCGAGCGGGGGAGGATTCAGATACGCAGTATTTT
CDR3 protein: CASSARAGEDSDTQYF

J gene: TRBJ1-2
clone size: once
V gene: TRBV2
D gene: -
CDR3 DNA: TGTGCCAGCAGTTACAGGGTTAACTATGGCTACACCTTC
CDR3 protein: CASSYRVNYGYTF

J gene: TRBJ2-7
clone size: -
V gene: TRBV14
D gene: TRBD2
CDR3 DNA: TGTGCCAGCAGCCCCGGACGGGGAGGGTACGAGCAGTACTTC
CDR3 protein: CASSPGRGGYEQYF

J gene: TRBJ1-2
clone size: -
V gene: TRBV5-1
D gene: TRBD1
CDR3 DNA: TGCGCCAGCAGCTTCGGGGACAGGGGGCTTGGCGGCTACACCTTC
CDR3 protein: CASSFGDRGLGGYTF

J gene: TRBJ2-7
clone size: -
V gene: TRBV21-1
D gene: -
CDR3 DNA: TGTGCCAGCAGCACACATCAGGACAGGGCCCACTCCTACGAGCAGTACTTC
CDR3 protein: CASSTHQDRAHSYEQYF

J gene: TRBJ2-2
clone size: -
V gene: TRBV4-3
D gene: TRBD1
CDR3 DNA: TGCGCCAGCAGCCAATCTGGGCGGACAGGGGAAGTGGAGCTGTTTTTT
CDR3 protein: CASSQSGRTGEVELFF

J gene: TRBJ2-3
clone size: -
V gene: TRBV5-1
D gene: -
CDR3 DNA: TGCGCCAGCAGCTTGAACTCAGTATCTAGCACAGATACGCAGTATTTT
CDR3 protein: CASSLNSVSSTDTQYF

J gene: TRBJ2-1
clone size: -
V gene: TRBV27
D gene: -
CDR3 DNA: TGTGCCAGCAGTTTAAGGTATCCAGGGGAAGCCAATGAGCAGTTCTTC
CDR3 protein: CASSLRYPGEANEQFF

J gene: TRBJ1-6
clone size: -
V gene: TRBV14
D gene: -
CDR3 DNA: TGTGCCAGCAGCCCAGCAGGGCCCCCTCCCTTACCCCTCCACTTT
CDR3 protein: CASSPAGPPPLPLHF

J gene: TRBJ2-1
clone size: few
V gene: TRBV11-1
D gene: -
CDR3 DNA: TGTGCCAGCAGCTTACTCGGGTCCTACAATGAGCAGTTCTTC
CDR3 protein: CASSLLGSYNEQFF

J gene: TRBJ2-3
clone size: -
V gene: TRBV19
D gene: -
CDR3 DNA: TGTGCCAGTAGTATGAGCAGCGGGACAGATACGCAGTATTTT
CDR3 protein: CASSMSSGTDTQYF

J gene: TRBJ1-4
clone size: -
V gene: TRBV18
D gene: -
CDR3 DNA: TGTGCCAGCTCACCAGGAAACAGCTACACTAATGAAAAACTGTTTTTT
CDR3 protein: CASSPGNSYTNEKLFF

J gene: TRBJ1-1
clone size: -
V gene: TRBV6-2/TRBV6-3
D gene: -
CDR3 DNA: TGTGCCAGCAGCCTTACCGAATACACTGAAGCTTTCTTT
CDR3 protein: CASSLTEYTEAFF

J gene: TRBJ2-2
clone size: -
V gene: TRBV7-2
D gene: TRBD2
CDR3 DNA: TGTGCCAGCAGCTTAGTGGCGGGGACTAGCGGGGGTAGGGAGCTGTTTTTT
CDR3 protein: CASSLVAGTSGGRELFF

J gene: TRBJ1-2
clone size: -
V gene: TRBV4-1
D gene: TRBD1
CDR3 DNA: TGCGCCAGCAGTCATTACCGGGACAGGGGTGGCTATGGCTACACCTTC
CDR3 protein: CASSHYRDRGGYGYTF

J gene: TRBJ1-5
clone size: few
V gene: TRBV7-8
D gene: TRBD1
CDR3 DNA: TGTGCCAGCAGCTTAGGGACAGGGGGCCAAAACAATCAGCCCCAGCATTTT
CDR3 protein: CASSLGTGGQNNQPQHF

J gene: TRBJ2-7
clone size: -
V gene: TRBV4-2
D gene: -
CDR3 DNA: TGTGCCAGCAGCCAAGATGGACACGAGCAGTACTTC
CDR3 protein: CASSQDGHEQYF

J gene: TRBJ2-1
clone size: few
V gene: TRBV5-5
D gene: -
CDR3 DNA: TGTGCCAGCACCCTGGGGGGCAGGGGAGACTATGAGCAGTTCTTC
CDR3 protein: CASTLGGRGDYEQFF

J gene: TRBJ1-5
clone size: -
V gene: TRBV5-8
D gene: -
CDR3 DNA: TGTGCCAGCAGCTTGGTCCGCCGGGTTCCCGGGGAGCCCCAGCATTTT
CDR3 protein: CASSLVRRVPGEPQHF

J gene: TRBJ2-5
clone size: once
V gene: TRBV29-1
D gene: -
CDR3 DNA: TGCAGCGTTGGGCCGGGGCCGGGAGAGACCCAGTACTTC
CDR3 protein: CSVGPGPGETQYF

J gene: TRBJ2-3
clone size: -
V gene: TRBV19
D gene: TRBD2
CDR3 DNA: TGTGCCACCATTTCGCGGGAGAGGCCAGATACGCAGTATTTT
CDR3 protein: CATISRERPDTQYF

J gene: TRBJ2-2
clone size: -
V gene: TRBV4-3
D gene: -
CDR3 DNA: TGCGCCAGCAGCCAAGATCCTAGGAACACCGGGGAGCTGTTTTTT
CDR3 protein: CASSQDPRNTGELFF

J gene: TRBJ2-7
clone size: -
V gene: TRBV7-6
D gene: -
CDR3 DNA: TGTGCCAGCAGCTTAGGTCGGCCCTACGAGCAGTACTTC
CDR3 protein: CASSLGRPYEQYF

J gene: TRBJ1-4
clone size: -
V gene: TRBV4-2
D gene: TRBD1
CDR3 DNA: TGTGCCAGCAGCCAAGTAACCGGGACAGGGAGTGAAAAACTGTTTTTT
CDR3 protein: CASSQVTGTGSEKLFF

J gene: TRBJ1-2
clone size: -
V gene: TRBV7-8
D gene: -
CDR3 DNA: TGTGCCAGCAGCTTCCAGGGCAACTATGGCTACACCTTC
CDR3 protein: CASSFQGNYGYTF

J gene: TRBJ1-6
clone size: -
V gene: TRBV7-9
D gene: -
CDR3 DNA: TGTGCCAGCAGCTTAGACCGGAGGGCCAGTCTGCATTCACCCCTCCACTTT
CDR3 protein: CASSLDRRASLHSPLHF

J gene: TRBJ1-2
clone size: -
V gene: TRBV6-1
D gene: -
CDR3 DNA: TGTGCCAGCAGTGAAGATACCGGGGGCTGGGGCTACACCTTC
CDR3 protein: CASSEDTGGWGYTF